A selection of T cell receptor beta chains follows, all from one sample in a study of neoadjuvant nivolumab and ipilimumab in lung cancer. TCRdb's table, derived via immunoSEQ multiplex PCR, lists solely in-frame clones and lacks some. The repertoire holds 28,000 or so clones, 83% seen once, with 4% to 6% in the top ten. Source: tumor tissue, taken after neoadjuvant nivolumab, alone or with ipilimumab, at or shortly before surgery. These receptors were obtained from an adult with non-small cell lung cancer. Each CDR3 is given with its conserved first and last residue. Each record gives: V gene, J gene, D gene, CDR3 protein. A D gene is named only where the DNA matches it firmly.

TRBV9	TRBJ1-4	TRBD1	CASSAWGGTGGEKLFF
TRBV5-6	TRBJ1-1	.	CASGGETALTFF
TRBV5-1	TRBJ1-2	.	CASSLSGDYGYTF
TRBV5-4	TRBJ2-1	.	CASSPGLPLWEQFF
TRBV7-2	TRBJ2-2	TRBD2	CASSFAGGGTGELFF
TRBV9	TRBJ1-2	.	CASSPGDGSGGYTF
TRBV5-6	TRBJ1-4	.	CASSLDKEKLFF
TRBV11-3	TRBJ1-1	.	CASSFNRDTEAFF
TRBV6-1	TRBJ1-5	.	CASTMTGGAGQPQHF
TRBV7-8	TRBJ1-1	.	CASSLRDTQNTEAFF
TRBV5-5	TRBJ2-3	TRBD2	CASSLAGLAGAGDTQYF
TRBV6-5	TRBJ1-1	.	CASSYSPGTMNTEAFF
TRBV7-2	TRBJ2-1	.	CASREGFEQFF
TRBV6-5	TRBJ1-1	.	CASSYGSQRSTEAFF
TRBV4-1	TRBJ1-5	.	CASSVISGTNQPQHF
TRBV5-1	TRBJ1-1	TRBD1	CASSRGQGVEKAFF
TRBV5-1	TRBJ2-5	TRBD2	CASSLSGGSETQYF
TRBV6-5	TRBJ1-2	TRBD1	CASSGTAYGYTF
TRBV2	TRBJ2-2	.	CASRPDSNTGELFF
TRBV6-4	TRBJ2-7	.	CAISWTPFSYEQYF
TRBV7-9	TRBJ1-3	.	CASGTPDWAAGNTIYF
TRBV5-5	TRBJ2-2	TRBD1	CASSPEDRGLGTGELFF
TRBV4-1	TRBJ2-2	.	CASSQEGQAANTGELFF
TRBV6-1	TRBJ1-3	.	CAGSKGLGNTIYF
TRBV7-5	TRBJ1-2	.	CARSSRAGGNGYTF
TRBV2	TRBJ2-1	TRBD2	CASSGTAGRYNEQFF
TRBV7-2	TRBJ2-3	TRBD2	CASTRHGGAGTDTQYF
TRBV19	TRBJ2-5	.	CASSISSGLGTQYF
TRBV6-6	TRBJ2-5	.	CASSQATGKDQETQYF
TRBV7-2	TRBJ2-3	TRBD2	CASAGAGGTDTQYF
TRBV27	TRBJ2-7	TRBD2	CASSRAGGLVIYEQYF
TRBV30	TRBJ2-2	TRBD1	CAWIRGQGYTGELFF
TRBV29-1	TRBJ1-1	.	CSVMRQPEAFF
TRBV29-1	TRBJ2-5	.	CSARPTQETQYF
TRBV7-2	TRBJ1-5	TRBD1	CASSLGGQGNQPQHF
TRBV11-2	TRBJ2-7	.	CASSLPYEQYF
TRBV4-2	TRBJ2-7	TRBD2	CASSQVAAGGAAYEQYF
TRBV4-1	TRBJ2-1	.	CASSQGSVSYNEQFF
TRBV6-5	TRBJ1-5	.	CASRRGGNQPQHF
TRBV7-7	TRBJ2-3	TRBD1	CASSSGQGVASTDTQYF
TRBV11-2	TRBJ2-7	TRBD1	CASSLGQGAFEQYF
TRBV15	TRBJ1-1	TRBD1	CATSDIQGSNTEAFF
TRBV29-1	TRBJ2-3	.	CSAPAPTESTDTQYF
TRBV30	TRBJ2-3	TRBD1	CAAGQGFPDTQYF
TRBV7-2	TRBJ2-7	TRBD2	CASSLVGLAKDEQYF
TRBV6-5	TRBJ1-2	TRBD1	CASSLRDRQNYGYTF
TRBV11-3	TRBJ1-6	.	CASSSGEHNSPLHF
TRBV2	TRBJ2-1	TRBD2	CASRERTSGSNEQFF
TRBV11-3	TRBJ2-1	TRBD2	CASSPSDGLAGGLFDEQFF
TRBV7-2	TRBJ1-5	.	CASSPTGPGQPQHF
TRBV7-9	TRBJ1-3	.	CASSPTAQQGSGNTIYF
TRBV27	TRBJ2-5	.	CASSPKTGNQETQYF
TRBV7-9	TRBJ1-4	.	CASSLGWFGRTNEKLFF
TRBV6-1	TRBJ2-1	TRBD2	CASSEDSGGAGEQFF
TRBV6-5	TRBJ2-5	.	CASSQGSPETQYF